This T cell receptor (beta chain) emerged from a study of sequential checkpoint blockade in melanoma. The treatment is: randomized to nivolumab then ipilimumab (arm A) or the reverse (arm B). Germline values: CDR1 SGHTA, CDR2 FQGTGA. The CDR3 has 15 amino acids. Germline trimming cut 5 bases from V and 2 bases from J; bases unmatched to any gene: 6. Profiled with immunoSEQ multiplex PCR; TCRdb holds only in-frame clones, not every one. The sample has roughly 8,400 clones; about 68% are singletons. Specimen: CD8+ T cells sorted from blood (inferred from file names), collected from a patient given nivolumab and ipilimumab in sequence. The clonotype originates from a human donor with melanoma. V is TRBV7-3 and J is TRBJ2-3; TRBD2 aligns across 8 bases. In DNA, the CDR3 is TGTGCCAGCAGCGGAAGCGGGGGCCTCACAGATACGCAGTATTTT. Translating gives CASSGSGGLTDTQYF.